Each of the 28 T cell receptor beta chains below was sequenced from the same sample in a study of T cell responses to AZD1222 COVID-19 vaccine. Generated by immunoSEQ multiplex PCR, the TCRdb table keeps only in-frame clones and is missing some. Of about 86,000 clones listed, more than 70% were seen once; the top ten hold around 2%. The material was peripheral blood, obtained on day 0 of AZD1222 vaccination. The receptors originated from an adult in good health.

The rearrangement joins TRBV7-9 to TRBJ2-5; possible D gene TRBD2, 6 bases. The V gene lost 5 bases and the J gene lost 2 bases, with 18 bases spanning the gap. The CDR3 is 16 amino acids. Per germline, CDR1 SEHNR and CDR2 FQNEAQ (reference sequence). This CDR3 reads CASSPPTSRGQETQYF. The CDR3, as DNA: TGTGCCAGCAGCCCCCCAACGAGTCGGGGGCAAGAGACCCAGTACTTC.

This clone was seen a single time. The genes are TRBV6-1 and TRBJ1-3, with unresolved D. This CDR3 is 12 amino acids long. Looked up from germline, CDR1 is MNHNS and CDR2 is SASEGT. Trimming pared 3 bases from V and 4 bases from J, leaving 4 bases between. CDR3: CASSELGNTIYF. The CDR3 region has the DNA TGTGCCAGCAGTGAGTTGGGAAACACCATATATTTT.

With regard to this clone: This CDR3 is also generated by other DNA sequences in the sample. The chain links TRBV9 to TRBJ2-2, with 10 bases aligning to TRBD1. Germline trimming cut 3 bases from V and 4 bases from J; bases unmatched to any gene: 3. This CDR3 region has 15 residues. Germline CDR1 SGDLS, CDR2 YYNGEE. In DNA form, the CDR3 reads TGTGCCAGCAGCGGGGGACAGGGGCGCACCGGGGAGCTGTTTTTT. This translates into CASSGGQGRTGELFF.

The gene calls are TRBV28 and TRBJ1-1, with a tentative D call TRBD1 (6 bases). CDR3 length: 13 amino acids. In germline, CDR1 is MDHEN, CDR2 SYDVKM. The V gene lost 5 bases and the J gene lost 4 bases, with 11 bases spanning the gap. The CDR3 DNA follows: TGTGCCAGCAGTCTAGGGGGTGGCACTGAAGCTTTCTTT. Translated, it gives CASSLGGGTEAFF.

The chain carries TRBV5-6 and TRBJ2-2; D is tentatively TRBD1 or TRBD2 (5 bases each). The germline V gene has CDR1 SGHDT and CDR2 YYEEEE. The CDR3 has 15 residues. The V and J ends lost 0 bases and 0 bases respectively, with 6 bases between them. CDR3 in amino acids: CASSLGGTNTGELFF. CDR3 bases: TGTGCCAGCAGCTTGGGGGGGACGAACACCGGGGAGCTGTTTTTT.

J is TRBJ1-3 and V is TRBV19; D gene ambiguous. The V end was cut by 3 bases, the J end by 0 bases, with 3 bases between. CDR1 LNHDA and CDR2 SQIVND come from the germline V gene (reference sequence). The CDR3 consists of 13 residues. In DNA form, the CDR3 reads TGTGCCAGTAGTATTTCCTCTGGAAACACCATATATTTT. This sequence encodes CASSISSGNTIYF. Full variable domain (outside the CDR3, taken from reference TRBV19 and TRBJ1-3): DGGITQSPKYLFRKEGQNVTLSCEQNLNHDAMYWYRQDPGQGLRLIYYSQIVNDFQKGDIAEGYSVSREKKESFPLTVTSAQKNPTAFYLCASSISSGNTIYFGEGSWLTVV.

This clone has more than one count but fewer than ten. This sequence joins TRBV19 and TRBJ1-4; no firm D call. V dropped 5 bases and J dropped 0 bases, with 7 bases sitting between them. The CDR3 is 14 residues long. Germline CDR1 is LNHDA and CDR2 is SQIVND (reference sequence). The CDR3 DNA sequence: TGTGCCAGTAGTTCCAGTCCAACTAATGAAAAACTGTTTTTT. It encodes CASSSSPTNEKLFF.

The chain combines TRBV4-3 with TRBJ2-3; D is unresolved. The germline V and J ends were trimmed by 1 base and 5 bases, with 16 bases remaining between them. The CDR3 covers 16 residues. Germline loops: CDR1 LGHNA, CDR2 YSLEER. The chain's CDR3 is CASSQGGSSLGDTQYF. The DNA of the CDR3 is TGCGCCAGCAGCCAAGGAGGTAGTTCTCTGGGAGATACGCAGTATTTT.

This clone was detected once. The CDR3 nucleotides read TGCGCCAGCAGCCAAGATCTCACAGTGTATGGCTACACCTTC. Translated, it gives CASSQDLTVYGYTF. J is TRBJ1-2 and V is TRBV4-1, with D unresolved. Germline V gene lookup returns CDR1 MGHRA and CDR2 YSYEKL. The CDR3 runs to 14 residues. Trimming took 0 bases from V and 5 from J, leaving 10 bases between them.

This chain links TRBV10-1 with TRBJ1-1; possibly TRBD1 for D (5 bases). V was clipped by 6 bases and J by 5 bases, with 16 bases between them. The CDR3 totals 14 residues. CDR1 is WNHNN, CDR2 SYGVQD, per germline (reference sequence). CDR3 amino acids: CASSPDSGSTEAFF. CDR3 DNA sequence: TGCGCCAGCAGCCCCGACAGTGGGTCGACTGAAGCTTTCTTT.

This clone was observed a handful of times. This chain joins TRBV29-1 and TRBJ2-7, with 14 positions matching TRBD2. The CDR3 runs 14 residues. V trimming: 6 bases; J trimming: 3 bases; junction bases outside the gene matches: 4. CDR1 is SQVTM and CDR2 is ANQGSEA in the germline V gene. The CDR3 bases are TGCAGCGTCGCGGGGACTAGCGGGAGCTACGAGCAGTACTTC. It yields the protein CSVAGTSGSYEQYF.

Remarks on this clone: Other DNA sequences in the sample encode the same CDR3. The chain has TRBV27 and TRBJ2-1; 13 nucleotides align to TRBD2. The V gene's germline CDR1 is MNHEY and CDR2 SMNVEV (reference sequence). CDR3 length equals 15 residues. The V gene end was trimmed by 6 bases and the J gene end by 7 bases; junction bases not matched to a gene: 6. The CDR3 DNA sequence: TGTGCCAGCAGAGCAACTAGCGGGGGGGCAAATGAGCAGTTCTTC. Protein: CASRATSGGANEQFF.

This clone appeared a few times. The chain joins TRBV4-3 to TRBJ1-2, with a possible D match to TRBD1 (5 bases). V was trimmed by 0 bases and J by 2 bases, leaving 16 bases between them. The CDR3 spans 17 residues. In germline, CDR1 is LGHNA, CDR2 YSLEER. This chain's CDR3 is CASSQEASGLSNYGYTF. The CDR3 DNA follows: TGCGCCAGCAGCCAAGAAGCATCAGGGCTCTCCAACTATGGCTACACCTTC.

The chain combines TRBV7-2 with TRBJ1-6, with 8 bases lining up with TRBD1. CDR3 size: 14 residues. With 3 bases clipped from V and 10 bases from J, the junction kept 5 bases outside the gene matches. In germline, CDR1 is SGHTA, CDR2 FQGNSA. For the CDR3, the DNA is TGTGCCAGCAGCTTGACAGGGGACAGGTCACCCCTCCACTTT. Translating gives CASSLTGDRSPLHF.

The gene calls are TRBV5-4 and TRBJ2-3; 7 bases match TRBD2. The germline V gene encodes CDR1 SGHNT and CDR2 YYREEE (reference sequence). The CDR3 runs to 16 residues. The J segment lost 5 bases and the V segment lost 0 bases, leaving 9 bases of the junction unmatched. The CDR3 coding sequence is TGTGCCAGCAGCTTGGCTAGCGGAGCTTCGGGAGATACGCAGTATTTT. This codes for CASSLASGASGDTQYF.

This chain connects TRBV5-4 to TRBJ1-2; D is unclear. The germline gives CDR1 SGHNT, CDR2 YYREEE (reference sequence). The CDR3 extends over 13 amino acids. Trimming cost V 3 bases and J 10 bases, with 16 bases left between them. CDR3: CASSSSPMGIYTF. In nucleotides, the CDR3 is TGTGCCAGCAGCTCCTCCCCGATGGGAATCTACACCTTC.

This chain's CDR3 is CASSPRQDLKLYGYTF. CDR3 coding DNA: TGTGCCAGCAGCCCGCGACAGGATCTTAAACTCTATGGCTACACCTTC. The chain is built from TRBV7-9 and TRBJ1-2; the D gene is possibly TRBD1 (6 bases). Germline V gene data show CDR1 as SEHNR and CDR2 as FQNEAQ (reference sequence). Trimming took off 5 bases at V and 4 bases at J, with 20 bases between the two ends. The CDR3 extends over 16 amino acids.

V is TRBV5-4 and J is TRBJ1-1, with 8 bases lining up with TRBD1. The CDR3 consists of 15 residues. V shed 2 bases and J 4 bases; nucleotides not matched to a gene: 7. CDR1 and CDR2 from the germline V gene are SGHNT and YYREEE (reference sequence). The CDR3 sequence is CASSFDRGAGTEAFF. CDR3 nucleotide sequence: TGTGCCAGCAGCTTCGACAGGGGAGCGGGCACTGAAGCTTTCTTT.

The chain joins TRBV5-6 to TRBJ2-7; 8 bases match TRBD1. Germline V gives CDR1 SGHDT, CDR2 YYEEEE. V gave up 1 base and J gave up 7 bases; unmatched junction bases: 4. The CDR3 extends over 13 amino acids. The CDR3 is CASSLNRGFEQYF. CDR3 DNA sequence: TGTGCCAGCAGCTTGAACAGGGGGTTTGAGCAGTACTTC.

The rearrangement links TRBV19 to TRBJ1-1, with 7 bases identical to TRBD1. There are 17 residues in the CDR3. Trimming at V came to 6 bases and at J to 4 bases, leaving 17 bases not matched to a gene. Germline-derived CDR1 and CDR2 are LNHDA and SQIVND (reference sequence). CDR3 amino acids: CASRNTPRGRGSTEAFF. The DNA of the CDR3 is TGTGCCAGTAGAAACACCCCGCGAGGCAGGGGGTCCACTGAAGCTTTCTTT.

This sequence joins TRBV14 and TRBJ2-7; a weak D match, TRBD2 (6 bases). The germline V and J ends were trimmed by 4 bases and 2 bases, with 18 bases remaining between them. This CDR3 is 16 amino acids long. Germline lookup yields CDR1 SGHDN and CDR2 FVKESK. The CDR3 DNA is TGTGCCAGCAGCCCCCTCGGGTCGCGGGAAACCTACGAGCAGTACTTC. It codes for CASSPLGSRETYEQYF.

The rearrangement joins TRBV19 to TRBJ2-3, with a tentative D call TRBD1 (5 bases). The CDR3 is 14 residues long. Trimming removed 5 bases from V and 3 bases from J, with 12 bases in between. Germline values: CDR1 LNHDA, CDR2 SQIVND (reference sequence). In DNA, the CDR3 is TGTGCCAGTAGTTCAGGGTGGGGTACAGATACGCAGTATTTT. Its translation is CASSSGWGTDTQYF.

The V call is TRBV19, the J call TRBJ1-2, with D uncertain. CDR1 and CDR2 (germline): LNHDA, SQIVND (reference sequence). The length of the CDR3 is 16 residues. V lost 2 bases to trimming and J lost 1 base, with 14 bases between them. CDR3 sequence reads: CASSISSGRLNYGYTF. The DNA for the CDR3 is TGTGCCAGTAGTATATCCTCGGGCAGACTTAACTATGGCTACACCTTC.

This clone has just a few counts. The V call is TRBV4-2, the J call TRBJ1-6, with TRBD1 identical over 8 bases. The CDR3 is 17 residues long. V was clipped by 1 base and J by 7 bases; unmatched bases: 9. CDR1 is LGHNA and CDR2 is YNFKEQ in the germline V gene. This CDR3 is CASSQGRATGGNSPLHF. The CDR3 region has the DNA TGTGCCAGCAGCCAAGGTCGGGCAACAGGGGGGAATTCACCCCTCCACTTT.

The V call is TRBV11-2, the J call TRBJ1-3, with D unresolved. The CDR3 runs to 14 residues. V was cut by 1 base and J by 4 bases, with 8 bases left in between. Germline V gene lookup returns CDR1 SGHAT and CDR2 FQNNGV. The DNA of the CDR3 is TGTGCCAGCAGCTTAGGCGTGGAGGGAAACACCATATATTTT. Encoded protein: CASSLGVEGNTIYF.

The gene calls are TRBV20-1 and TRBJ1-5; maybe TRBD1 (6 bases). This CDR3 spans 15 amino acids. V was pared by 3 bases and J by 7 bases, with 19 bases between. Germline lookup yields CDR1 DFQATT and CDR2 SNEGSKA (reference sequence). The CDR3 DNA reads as TGCAGTGCTAGTAGGGACCAGGGGTTTAGGCAGCCCCAGCATTTT. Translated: CSASRDQGFRQPQHF.

DNA for the CDR3: TGTGCCAGCAGCGTAGGATCCGGGACTAGCGTGTACAATGAGCAGTTCTTC. Translating it yields CASSVGSGTSVYNEQFF. The chain combines TRBV9 with TRBJ2-1, with 10 bases that match TRBD2. V was pared by 0 bases and J by 4 bases, with 7 bases of the junction left unmatched. In germline, CDR1 is SGDLS, CDR2 YYNGEE. CDR3 length: 17 amino acids.

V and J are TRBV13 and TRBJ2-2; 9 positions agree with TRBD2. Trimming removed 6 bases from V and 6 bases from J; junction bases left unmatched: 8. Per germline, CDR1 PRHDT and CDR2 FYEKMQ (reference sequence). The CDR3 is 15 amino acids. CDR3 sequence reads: CASRWLAGRAGELFF. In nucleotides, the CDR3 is TGTGCCAGCAGATGGCTAGCGGGGAGGGCCGGGGAGCTGTTTTTT.